The entry below gives a single TCR beta chain sequence along with its context. Trimming left V 1 base short and J 10 bases short, with 7 bases between. The CDR3 loop spans 11 amino acids. CDR1 and CDR2 from the germline V gene are SGHTA and FQGTGA. The method was immunoSEQ multiplex PCR; TCRdb's version includes in-frame clones alone and lacks a portion of them. The profile shows some 260,000 clones, nearly 90% of them singletons. The data were taken from a study of blood T cell repertoires in COVID-19. For the study at large: PBMCs, B-cell-depleted T cells, or T cells were the source of the cDNA or gDNA that made up the material.

Sequencing was performed on peripheral blood. The source of this sequence is a man between 18 and 29 years old with active or convalescent COVID-19. The rearrangement uses TRBV7-3 and TRBJ1-1; D is undetermined. The CDR3 nucleotides are TGTGCCAGCAGCTTAAGACGGGGAGCTTTCTTT. This codes for CASSLRRGAFF.